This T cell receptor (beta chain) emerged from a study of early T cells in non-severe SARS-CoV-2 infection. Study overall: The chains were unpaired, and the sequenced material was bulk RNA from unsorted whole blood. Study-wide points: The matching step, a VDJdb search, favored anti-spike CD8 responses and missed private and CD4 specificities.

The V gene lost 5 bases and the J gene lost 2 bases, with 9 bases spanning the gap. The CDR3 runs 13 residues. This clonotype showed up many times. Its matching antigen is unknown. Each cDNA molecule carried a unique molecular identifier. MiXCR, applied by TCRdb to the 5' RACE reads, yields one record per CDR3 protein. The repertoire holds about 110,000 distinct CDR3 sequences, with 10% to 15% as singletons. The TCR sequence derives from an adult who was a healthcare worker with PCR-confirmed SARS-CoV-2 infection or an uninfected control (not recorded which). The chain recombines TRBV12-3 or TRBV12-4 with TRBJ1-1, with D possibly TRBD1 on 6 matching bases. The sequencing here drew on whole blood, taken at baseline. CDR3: CASSRGHNTEAFF. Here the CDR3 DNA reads TGTGCCAGCAGTCGGGGACACAACACTGAAGCTTTCTTT.